The 27 T cell receptor beta chains listed next were all sequenced from one sample in a study of siplizumab effects on memory and regulatory T cells. TCRdb's table, derived via immunoSEQ multiplex PCR, lists solely in-frame clones and lacks some. The data show 100,000 to 110,000 clones, 75% to 95% seen once. The source material was CD4+ T cells sorted from blood. The receptors shown here come from a human donor in good health.

The rearrangement joins TRBV6-1 to TRBJ2-5, with a tentative D call TRBD2 (5 bases). This CDR3 contains 13 residues. V lost 5 bases and J 5 bases, leaving 12 bases between the germline ends. Germline CDR1 reads MNHNS; CDR2 reads SASEGT. The CDR3 spells CASSRTRTETQYF. The CDR3, as DNA: TGTGCCAGCAGTAGGACTCGCACGGAGACCCAGTACTTC.

The chain is built from TRBV6-4 and TRBJ2-2, with D maybe TRBD1 (6 bases). This CDR3 region has 16 residues. CDR1 and CDR2 (germline): MRHNA, SNTAGT. Trimming removed 6 bases from V and 7 bases from J, with 21 bases in between. This CDR3 reads CASSFYKTGGYGELFF. The CDR3 region has the DNA TGTGCCAGCAGCTTCTATAAGACAGGCGGTTACGGGGAGCTGTTTTTT.

The chain is built from TRBV28 and TRBJ2-5; 8 bases match TRBD1. Trimming cost V 5 bases and J 4 bases; bases outside gene matches: 6. CDR3 length equals 14 residues. The V gene's germline CDR1 is MDHEN and CDR2 SYDVKM. The CDR3 DNA reads as TGTGCCAGCAGTCTGGACAGGGTGAGAGAGACCCAGTACTTC. Translation gives CASSLDRVRETQYF.

The rearrangement uses TRBV4-3 and TRBJ1-1, with D maybe TRBD1 (6 bases). V dropped 0 bases and J dropped 2 bases, with 19 bases sitting between them. The germline CDR1 and CDR2 sequences are LGHNA and YSLEER. The CDR3 covers 18 residues. CDR3 residues: CASSQDPFYREHNTEAFF. The CDR3 nucleotides read TGCGCCAGCAGCCAAGACCCCTTCTACAGGGAACATAACACTGAAGCTTTCTTT.

The CDR3 region is CASSSTVGYGYTF. Written as DNA, the CDR3 is TGTGCCAGCAGCTCCACGGTTGGTTATGGCTACACCTTC. The chain joins TRBV13 to TRBJ1-2; D ambiguous. This CDR3 region has 13 residues. The ends were cut back, 4 bases at V and 5 bases at J, with 11 bases in the middle. Germline loops: CDR1 PRHDT, CDR2 FYEKMQ (reference sequence).

This chain uses TRBV12-5 with TRBJ1-6; TRBD1 is a possible D gene (5 bases). V dropped 6 bases and J dropped 7 bases, with 13 bases sitting between them. Germline assignment: CDR1 LGHNT and CDR2 FRNRAP. This CDR3 region has 14 residues. The CDR3 reads CASGPGTENSPLHF. The CDR3 DNA follows: TGTGCTAGTGGCCCCGGGACCGAGAATTCACCCCTCCACTTT.

The V gene is TRBV28, the J gene TRBJ1-2; D is perhaps TRBD1 (6 bases). Looked up from germline, CDR1 is MDHEN and CDR2 is SYDVKM. Trimming cost V 2 bases and J 6 bases, with 10 bases left between them. The CDR3 spans 13 residues. DNA of the CDR3: TGTGCCAGCAGTTTACGGGGGACAAATGGCTACACCTTC. Translation: CASSLRGTNGYTF.

The rearrangement joins TRBV7-6 to TRBJ2-5; D not resolved. Trimming removed 5 bases from V and 5 bases from J, with 9 bases in between. Germline CDR1 and CDR2: SGHVS and FNYEAQ. The CDR3 runs to 12 residues. In nucleotides, the CDR3 is TGTGCCAGCAGCCCGTCCAGGGAGACCCAGTACTTC. Its translation: CASSPSRETQYF.

V gene TRBV2 combines with J gene TRBJ2-7; a possible D gene is TRBD2 (5 bases). This CDR3 contains 12 residues. The germline V gene has CDR1 SNHLY and CDR2 FYNNEI. V gave up 4 bases and J gave up 4 bases, with 8 bases separating them. In DNA form, the CDR3 reads TGTGCCAGCAGTGGGCCGGGGTACGAGCAGTACTTC. This sequence encodes CASSGPGYEQYF.

The chain has TRBV19 and TRBJ1-5; D ambiguous. V lost 7 bases and J 6 bases, leaving 10 bases between the germline ends. CDR1 LNHDA and CDR2 SQIVND come from the germline V gene (reference sequence). This CDR3 is built from 12 residues. In DNA, the CDR3 is TGTGCCAGTAAGTCCTGGGTTCAGCCCCAGCATTTT. Its translation is CASKSWVQPQHF.

The CDR3 spells CASSLLGASREETQYF. In nucleotides, the CDR3 is TGTGCCAGCAGCTTGCTAGGGGCTAGCAGAGAAGAGACCCAGTACTTC. The J gene is TRBJ2-5, the V gene TRBV5-6; possibly TRBD1 or TRBD2 for D (5 bases each). This CDR3 comprises 16 residues. Trimming pared 1 base from V and 3 bases from J, leaving 16 bases between. Germline V CDR1 and CDR2: SGHDT, YYEEEE.

The chain is built from TRBV7-2 and TRBJ1-6; TRBD1 agrees at 9 bases. V was clipped by 5 bases and J by 7 bases; unmatched bases: 12. From germline, CDR1 is SGHTA and CDR2 FQGNSA. CDR3 length: 17 residues. CDR3 in amino acids: CASSLTRDRVLNSPLHF. DNA for the CDR3: TGTGCCAGCAGCCTTACCCGGGACAGGGTTCTAAATTCACCCCTCCACTTT.

The rearrangement uses TRBV5-5 and TRBJ2-5; D not resolved. From germline, CDR1 is SGHKS and CDR2 YYEKEE (reference sequence). V shed 6 bases and J shed 9 bases, with 6 bases lying between them. This CDR3 is 9 amino acids long. In nucleotides, the CDR3 is TGTGCCAGCAACGAAGCCCAGTACTTC. This encodes CASNEAQYF.

V usage is TRBV5-1 and J usage is TRBJ2-3; no firm D call. CDR1 is SGHRS, CDR2 YFSETQ, per germline. V was cut by 4 bases and J by 1 base, with 16 bases left in between. The CDR3 is 16 residues long. This CDR3 reads CASSTRVSEGTDTQYF. The CDR3 DNA sequence: TGCGCCAGCAGCACTCGGGTGAGCGAAGGCACAGATACGCAGTATTTT.

In nucleotides, the CDR3 is TGCAGCGTCCCCCTGGGAGGGCCGGGCGAGACCCAGTACTTC. Its translation: CSVPLGGPGETQYF. The chain uses TRBV29-1 and TRBJ2-5; 7 bases fit TRBD2. The CDR3 extends over 14 amino acids. Germline loops: CDR1 SQVTM, CDR2 ANQGSEA. Unmatched junction bases numbered 12, after V lost 6 bases and J lost 5 bases.

This chain uses TRBV7-3 with TRBJ1-2, with 10 bases aligning to TRBD1. CDR1 is SGHTA and CDR2 is FQGTGA in the germline V gene. CDR3 length: 14 amino acids. J lost 7 bases, V lost 6 bases, and 8 bases had no gene match. Written as DNA, the CDR3 is TGTGCCAGCAGACCGGGACAGGGGAAATTTGGCTACACCTTC. Protein sequence: CASRPGQGKFGYTF.

The V gene is TRBV5-1, the J gene TRBJ2-2, with D uncertain. CDR3 size: 15 residues. Per the germline V gene, CDR1 is SGHRS and CDR2 is YFSETQ. V shed 1 base and J shed 3 bases, with 10 bases lying between them. CDR3: CASSLLGAHTGELFF. CDR3 in DNA: TGCGCCAGCAGCTTGCTCGGAGCACACACCGGGGAGCTGTTTTTT.

The V gene is TRBV28, the J gene TRBJ2-3, with D unresolved. Trimming stripped 4 bases from V and 1 base from J, with 12 bases between. This CDR3 region has 15 residues. Germline V gene lookup returns CDR1 MDHEN and CDR2 SYDVKM. CDR3 residues: CASSSQALGTDTQYF. The CDR3 nucleotides read TGTGCCAGCAGTTCCCAGGCCCTAGGCACAGATACGCAGTATTTT.

The CDR3 reads CASSSTGQGQTQYF. The CDR3 coding sequence is TGTGCCAGCAGCTCAACCGGACAGGGGCAGACCCAGTACTTC. The rearrangement uses TRBV7-8 and TRBJ2-5; 9 bases are a match to TRBD1. Germline values: CDR1 SGHVS, CDR2 FQNEAQ. The CDR3 consists of 14 residues. With 4 bases clipped from V and 6 bases from J, the junction kept 6 bases outside the gene matches.

This chain connects TRBV10-1 to TRBJ2-1; 8 bases are shared with TRBD2. The J segment lost 12 bases and the V segment lost 2 bases, leaving 9 bases of the junction unmatched. The CDR3 sequence is 14 residues long. Germline V CDR1 and CDR2: WNHNN, SYGVQD (reference sequence). CDR3 coding DNA: TGCGCCAGCAGTGAGGGGACTAGTCACCGCGGGCAGTTCTTC. Its translation is CASSEGTSHRGQFF.

The V gene is TRBV7-2, the J gene TRBJ1-6; perhaps TRBD1 as D (6 bases). The CDR3 spans 15 residues. The germline V gene has CDR1 SGHTA and CDR2 FQGNSA. The ends were cut back, 4 bases at V and 7 bases at J, with 14 bases in the middle. CDR3 coding DNA: TGTGCCAGCAGCTCCTACAGGGTCGGCAATTCACCCCTCCACTTT. This translates into CASSSYRVGNSPLHF.

The V call is TRBV5-4, the J call TRBJ2-7, with D possibly being TRBD1 or TRBD2 (7 bases each). Germline V gives CDR1 SGHNT, CDR2 YYREEE (reference sequence). CDR3 length: 14 amino acids. V lost 4 bases, J lost 3 bases, and 14 bases lay in between. CDR3 sequence: CASSPRRGGYEQYF. In DNA, the CDR3 is TGTGCCAGCAGCCCCCGCAGGGGGGGCTACGAGCAGTACTTC.

The table lists this clone with a count of one. The V call is TRBV10-2, the J call TRBJ2-7; D unclear. Germline CDR1 is WSHSY and CDR2 is SAAADI. The germline V and J ends were trimmed by 4 bases and 0 bases, with 4 bases remaining between them. The CDR3 extends over 12 amino acids. The DNA of the CDR3 is TGCGCCAGCAGTGCGGTCTCCTACGAGCAGTACTTC. Translation: CASSAVSYEQYF.

This chain connects TRBV5-4 to TRBJ2-7, with 9 nucleotides matching TRBD1. V was clipped by 4 bases and J by 6 bases; unmatched bases: 8. CDR1 and CDR2 (germline): SGHNT, YYREEE (reference sequence). The CDR3 runs 14 residues. The CDR3 region is CASSPMQGQGEQYF. The CDR3 coding sequence is TGTGCCAGCAGCCCGATGCAGGGACAGGGCGAGCAGTACTTC.

The chain recombines TRBV7-3 with TRBJ2-2; 11 bases agree with TRBD2. J gave up 3 bases and V 5 bases, and 11 bases lay outside the gene matches. The CDR3 runs 18 residues. Germline V gene data show CDR1 as SGHTA and CDR2 as FQGTGA. The CDR3 loop reads CASSRTGLAGGYTGELFF. In DNA form, the CDR3 reads TGTGCCAGCAGCCGAACCGGTCTAGCGGGGGGTTACACCGGGGAGCTGTTTTTT.

The chain recombines TRBV30 with TRBJ1-5, with D maybe TRBD1 (5 bases). V gave up 3 bases and J gave up 2 bases, with 8 bases separating them. This CDR3 spans 13 amino acids. CDR1 GTSNPN and CDR2 SVGIG come from the germline V gene (reference sequence). The CDR3: CAWSAGGNQPQHF. CDR3 DNA sequence: TGTGCCTGGAGCGCGGGGGGCAATCAGCCCCAGCATTTT.

This clone came up a few times. V usage is TRBV6-1 and J usage is TRBJ1-5; 9 nucleotides agree with TRBD1. V trimming: 4 bases; J trimming: 6 bases; junction bases outside the gene matches: 7. CDR1 is MNHNS, CDR2 SASEGT, per germline. The CDR3 extends over 15 amino acids. The CDR3 nucleotides are TGTGCCAGCAGTGGACAGGGGGGAAGTAGTCAGCCCCAGCATTTT. It codes for CASSGQGGSSQPQHF.